These 3 T cell receptor beta chains share one sample of origin, sequenced in a study of blood T cells in healthy people across ages. The authors ran a second PCR of about 6 to 11 cycles using a sample-barcoded 5' primer and a J-beta primer mix. MiXCR, applied by TCRdb to the 5' RACE reads, yields one record per CDR3 protein. The sample yields around 1,500,000 distinct CDR3 sequences, roughly 30% seen once. The sequenced sample was blood. The receptors were gathered from a woman younger than 45 in good health.

Note on this clonotype: At one boundary the junction diverges from the germline segment, which might be a read error. V and J are TRBV20-1 and TRBJ1-1; 9 nucleotides match TRBD1. The CDR3 covers 14 residues. Per germline, CDR1 DFQATT and CDR2 SNEGSKA (reference sequence). CDR3 DNA sequence: TGCAGTGCTGGAGAGATGGACAGGGGAGGTGAAGCTTTCTTT. This translates into CSAGEMDRGGEAFF.

The V call is TRBV5-1, the J call TRBJ2-3, with D unresolved. The CDR3 has 15 amino acids. The germline CDR1 and CDR2 sequences are SGHRS and YFSETQ. Deletions cut 4 bases from V and 0 bases from J, with 12 bases between. CDR3 in amino acids: CASSLTLTSTDTQYF. CDR3 nucleotide sequence: TGCGCCAGCAGCCTGACACTGACGAGCACAGATACGCAGTATTTT.

The table lists this clonotype with a few counts. The genes are TRBV20-1 and TRBJ1-1, with no clear D. There are 14 residues in the CDR3. Germline lookup yields CDR1 DFQATT and CDR2 SNEGSKA (reference sequence). Trimming pared 0 bases from V and 6 bases from J, leaving 14 bases between. The CDR3 is CSARDLYGAAEAFF. The CDR3 bases are TGCAGTGCTAGAGATCTCTACGGTGCGGCTGAAGCTTTCTTT.